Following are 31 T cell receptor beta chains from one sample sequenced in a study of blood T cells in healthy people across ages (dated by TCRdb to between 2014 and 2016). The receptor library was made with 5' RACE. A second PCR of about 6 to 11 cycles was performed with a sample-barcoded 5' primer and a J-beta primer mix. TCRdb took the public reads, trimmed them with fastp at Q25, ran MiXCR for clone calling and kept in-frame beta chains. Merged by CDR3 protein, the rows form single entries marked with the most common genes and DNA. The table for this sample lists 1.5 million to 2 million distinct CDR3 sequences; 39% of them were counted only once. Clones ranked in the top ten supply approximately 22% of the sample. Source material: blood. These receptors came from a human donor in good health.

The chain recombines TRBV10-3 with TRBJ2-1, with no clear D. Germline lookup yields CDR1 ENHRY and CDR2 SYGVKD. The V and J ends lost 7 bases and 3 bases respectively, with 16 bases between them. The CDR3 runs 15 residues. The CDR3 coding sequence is TGTGCCATCATGGCAGATAACAATTTCTACAATGAGCAGTTCTTC. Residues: CAIMADNNFYNEQFF.

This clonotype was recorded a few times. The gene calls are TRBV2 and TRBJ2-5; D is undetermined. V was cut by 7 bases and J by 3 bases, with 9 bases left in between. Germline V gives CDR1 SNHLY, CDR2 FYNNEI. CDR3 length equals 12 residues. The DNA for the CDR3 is TGTGCCAGCATCAGTACCGAAGAGACCCAGTACTTC. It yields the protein CASISTEETQYF.

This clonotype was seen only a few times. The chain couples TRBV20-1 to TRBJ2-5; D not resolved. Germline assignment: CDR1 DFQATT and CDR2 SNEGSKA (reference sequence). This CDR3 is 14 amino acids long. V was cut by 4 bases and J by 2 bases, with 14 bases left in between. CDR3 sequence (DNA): TGCAGTGCTACCTCTTTGTTGGAGCAAGAGACCCAGTACTTC. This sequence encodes CSATSLLEQETQYF.

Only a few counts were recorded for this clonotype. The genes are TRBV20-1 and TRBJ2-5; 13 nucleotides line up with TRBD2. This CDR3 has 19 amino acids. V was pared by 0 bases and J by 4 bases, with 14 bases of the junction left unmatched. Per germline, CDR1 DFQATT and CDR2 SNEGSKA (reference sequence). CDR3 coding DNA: TGCAGTGCTAGAGACCCACACTTACTAGCGGGGGGGTCGTCAGAGACCCAGTACTTC. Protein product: CSARDPHLLAGGSSETQYF.

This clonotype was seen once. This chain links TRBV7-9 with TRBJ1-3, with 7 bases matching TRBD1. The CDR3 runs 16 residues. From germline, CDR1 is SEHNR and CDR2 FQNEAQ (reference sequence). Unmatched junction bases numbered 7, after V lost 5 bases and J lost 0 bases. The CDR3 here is CASSRKGQISGNTIYF. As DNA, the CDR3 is TGTGCCAGCAGCCGCAAGGGACAGATCTCTGGAAACACCATATATTTT.

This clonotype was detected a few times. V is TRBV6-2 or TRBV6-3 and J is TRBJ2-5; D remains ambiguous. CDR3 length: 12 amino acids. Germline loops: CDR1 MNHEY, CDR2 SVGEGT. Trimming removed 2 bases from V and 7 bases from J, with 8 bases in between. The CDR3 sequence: CASSYAYLTQYF. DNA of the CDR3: TGTGCCAGCAGTTACGCCTACCTGACCCAGTACTTC.

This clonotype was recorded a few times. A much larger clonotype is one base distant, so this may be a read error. CDR3 DNA sequence: TGTGCCAGCAGTCCGACACAGGGGACCTACAATGAGCAGTTCTTC. It translates to CASSPTQGTYNEQFF. The V call is TRBV7-3, the J call TRBJ2-1; 7 nucleotides align to TRBD1. In germline, CDR1 is SGHTA, CDR2 FQGTGA. The CDR3 spans 15 residues. Germline trimming cut 6 bases from V and 2 bases from J; bases unmatched to any gene: 7.

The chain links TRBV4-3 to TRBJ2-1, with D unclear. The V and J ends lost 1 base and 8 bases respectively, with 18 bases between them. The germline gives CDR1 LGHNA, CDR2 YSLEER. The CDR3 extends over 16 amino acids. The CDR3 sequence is CASSQGDLMGIDEQFF. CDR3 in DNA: TGCGCCAGCAGCCAAGGGGATCTTATGGGGATTGATGAGCAGTTCTTC.

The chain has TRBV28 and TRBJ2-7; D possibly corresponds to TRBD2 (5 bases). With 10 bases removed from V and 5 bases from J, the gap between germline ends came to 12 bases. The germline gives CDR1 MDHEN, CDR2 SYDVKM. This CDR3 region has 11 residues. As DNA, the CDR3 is TGTGCCACCTCTGGAGGTAACGAGCAGTACTTC. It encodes CATSGGNEQYF.

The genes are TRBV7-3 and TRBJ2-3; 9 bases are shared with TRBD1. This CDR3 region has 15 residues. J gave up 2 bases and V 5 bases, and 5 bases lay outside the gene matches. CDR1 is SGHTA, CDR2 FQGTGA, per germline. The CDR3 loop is CASSRTGDTTDTQYF. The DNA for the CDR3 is TGTGCCAGCAGCCGGACAGGGGATACCACAGATACGCAGTATTTT. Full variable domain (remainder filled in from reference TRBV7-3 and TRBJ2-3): GAGVSQTPSNKVTEKGKYVELRCDPISGHTALYWYRQSLGQGPEFLIYFQGTGAADDSGLPNDRFFAVRPEGSVSTLKIQRTERGDSAVYLCASSRTGDTTDTQYFGPGTRLTVL.

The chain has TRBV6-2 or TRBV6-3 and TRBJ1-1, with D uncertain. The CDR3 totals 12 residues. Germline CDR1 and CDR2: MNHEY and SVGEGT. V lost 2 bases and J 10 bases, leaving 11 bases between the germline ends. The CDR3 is CASSYARTGAFF. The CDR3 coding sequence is TGTGCCAGCAGTTACGCCCGGACGGGAGCTTTCTTT.

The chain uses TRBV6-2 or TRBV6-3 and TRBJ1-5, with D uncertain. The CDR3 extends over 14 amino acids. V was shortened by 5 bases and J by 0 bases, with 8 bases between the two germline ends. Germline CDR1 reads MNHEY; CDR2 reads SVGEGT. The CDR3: CASSGIYSNQPQHF. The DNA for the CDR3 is TGTGCCAGCAGTGGGATTTATAGCAATCAGCCCCAGCATTTT.

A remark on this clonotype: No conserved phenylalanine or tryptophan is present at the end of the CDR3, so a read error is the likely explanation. The CDR3 loop reads CSARVVLTQYL. CDR3 nucleotide sequence: TGCAGTGCTAGAGTGGTTTTGACCCAGTACTTA. This rearrangement joins TRBV20-1 to TRBJ2-5; D gene unclear. V was cut by 1 base and J by 7 bases, with 7 bases left in between. There are 11 residues in the CDR3. Germline V gene data show CDR1 as DFQATT and CDR2 as SNEGSKA (reference sequence).

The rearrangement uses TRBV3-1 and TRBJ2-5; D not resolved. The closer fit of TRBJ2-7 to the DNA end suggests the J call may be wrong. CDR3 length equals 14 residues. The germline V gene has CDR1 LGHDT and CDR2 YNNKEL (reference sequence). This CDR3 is CASSQDNRPNEQYF. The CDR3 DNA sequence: TGTGCCAGCAGCCAAGATAATCGCCCAAACGAGCAGTACTTC.

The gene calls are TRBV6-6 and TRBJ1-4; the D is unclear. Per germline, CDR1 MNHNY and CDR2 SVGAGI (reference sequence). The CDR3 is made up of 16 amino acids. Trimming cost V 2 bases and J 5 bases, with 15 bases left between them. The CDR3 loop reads CASSYLPGSRNEKLFF. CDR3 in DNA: TGTGCCAGCAGTTACCTTCCGGGGTCACGAAATGAAAAACTGTTTTTT.

CDR3 nucleotide sequence: TGTGCCACCAGCAGAGATCCAGGAACGGAGACCCAGTACTTC. Encoded protein: CATSRDPGTETQYF. V usage is TRBV15 and J usage is TRBJ2-5; D uncertain. Germline CDR1 LNHNV, CDR2 YYDKDF (reference sequence). This CDR3 is 14 amino acids long. Trimming took off 0 bases at V and 5 bases at J, with 10 bases between the two ends.

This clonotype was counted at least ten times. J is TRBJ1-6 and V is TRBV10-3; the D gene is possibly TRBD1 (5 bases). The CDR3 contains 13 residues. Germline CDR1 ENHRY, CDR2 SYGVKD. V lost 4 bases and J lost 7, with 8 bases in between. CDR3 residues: CAISGQQNSPLHF. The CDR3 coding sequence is TGTGCCATCAGTGGACAGCAGAATTCACCCCTCCACTTT.

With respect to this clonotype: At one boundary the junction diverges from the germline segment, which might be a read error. The CDR3 here is CASSSLSTPWDRGRERYF. The CDR3 coding sequence is TGCGCCAGCAGCTCCCTATCAACTCCGTGGGACAGGGGTAGGGAGCGGTACTTC. The chain links TRBV5-1 to TRBJ2-7, with 10 bases matching TRBD1. Per the germline V gene, CDR1 is SGHRS and CDR2 is YFSETQ. The CDR3 spans 18 residues.

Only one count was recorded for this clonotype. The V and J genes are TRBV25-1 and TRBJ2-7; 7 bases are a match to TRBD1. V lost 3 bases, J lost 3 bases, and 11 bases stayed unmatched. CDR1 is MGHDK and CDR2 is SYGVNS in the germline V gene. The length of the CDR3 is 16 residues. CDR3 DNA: TGTGCCAGCAGTGAGGATCCGGGACAGCCGATCTACGAGCAGTACTTC. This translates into CASSEDPGQPIYEQYF.

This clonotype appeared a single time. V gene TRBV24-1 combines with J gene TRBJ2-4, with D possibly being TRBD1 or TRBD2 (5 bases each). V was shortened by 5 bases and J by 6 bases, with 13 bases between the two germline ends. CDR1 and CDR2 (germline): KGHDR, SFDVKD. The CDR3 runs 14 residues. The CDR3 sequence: CATSGAGGRNIQYF. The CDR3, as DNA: TGTGCCACCAGTGGAGCTGGGGGACGAAACATTCAGTACTTC.

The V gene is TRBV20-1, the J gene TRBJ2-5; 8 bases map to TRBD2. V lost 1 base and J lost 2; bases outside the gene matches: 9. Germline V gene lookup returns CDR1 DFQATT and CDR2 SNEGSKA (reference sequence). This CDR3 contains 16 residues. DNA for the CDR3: TGCAGTGCTAGAGGTGGGCTAGCGGGCGCACAAGAGACCCAGTACTTC. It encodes CSARGGLAGAQETQYF.

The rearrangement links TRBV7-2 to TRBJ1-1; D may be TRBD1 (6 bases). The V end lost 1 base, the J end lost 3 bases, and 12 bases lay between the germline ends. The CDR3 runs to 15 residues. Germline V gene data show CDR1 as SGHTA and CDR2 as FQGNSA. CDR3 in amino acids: CASSLEAQGYTEAFF. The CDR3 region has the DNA TGTGCCAGCAGCTTAGAGGCCCAGGGGTACACTGAAGCTTTCTTT.

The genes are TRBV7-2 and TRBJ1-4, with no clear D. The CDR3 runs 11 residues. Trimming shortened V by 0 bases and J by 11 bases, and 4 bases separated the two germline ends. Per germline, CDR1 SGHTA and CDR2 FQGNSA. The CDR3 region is CASSLADKLFF. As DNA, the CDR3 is TGTGCCAGCAGCTTAGCGGACAAACTGTTTTTT.

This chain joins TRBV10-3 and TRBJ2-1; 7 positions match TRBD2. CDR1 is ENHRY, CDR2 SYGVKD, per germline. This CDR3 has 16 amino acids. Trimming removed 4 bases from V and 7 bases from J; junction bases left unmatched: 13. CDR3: CAISVGLAVSSNEQFF. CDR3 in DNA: TGTGCCATCAGTGTAGGTCTAGCGGTGTCCTCAAATGAGCAGTTCTTC.

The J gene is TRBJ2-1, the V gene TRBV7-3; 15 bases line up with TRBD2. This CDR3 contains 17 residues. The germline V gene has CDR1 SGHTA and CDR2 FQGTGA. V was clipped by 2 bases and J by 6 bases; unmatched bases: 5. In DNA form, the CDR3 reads TGTGCCAGCAGCTTAGCCGGGACTAGCGGGGGGCTCAATGAGCAGTTCTTC. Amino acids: CASSLAGTSGGLNEQFF.

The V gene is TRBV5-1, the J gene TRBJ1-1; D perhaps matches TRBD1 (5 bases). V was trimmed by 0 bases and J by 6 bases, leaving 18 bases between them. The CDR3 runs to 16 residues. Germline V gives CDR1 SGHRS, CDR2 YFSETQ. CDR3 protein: CASSLGAGKLSAEAFF. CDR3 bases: TGCGCCAGCAGCTTGGGGGCAGGGAAATTATCGGCTGAAGCTTTCTTT.

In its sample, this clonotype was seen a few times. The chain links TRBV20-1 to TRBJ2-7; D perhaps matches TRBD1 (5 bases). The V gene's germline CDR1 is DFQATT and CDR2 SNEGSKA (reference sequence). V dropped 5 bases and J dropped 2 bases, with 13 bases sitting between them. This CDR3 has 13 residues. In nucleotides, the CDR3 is TGCAGTGCTTCCCAGGGAAACACCTACGAGCAGTACTTC. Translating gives CSASQGNTYEQYF.

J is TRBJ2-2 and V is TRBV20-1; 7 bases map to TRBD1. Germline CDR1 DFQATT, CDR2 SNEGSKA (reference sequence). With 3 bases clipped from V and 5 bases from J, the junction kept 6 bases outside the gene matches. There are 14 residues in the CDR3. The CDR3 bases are TGCAGTGCTAGCCGGGACAGCGCAACCGGGGAGCTGTTTTTT. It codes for CSASRDSATGELFF.

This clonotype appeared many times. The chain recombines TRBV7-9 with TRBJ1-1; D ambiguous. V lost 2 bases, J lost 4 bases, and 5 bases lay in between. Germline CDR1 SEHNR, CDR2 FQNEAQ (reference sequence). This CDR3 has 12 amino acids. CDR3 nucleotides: TGTGCCAGCAGCTTAACGGGCACTGAAGCTTTCTTT. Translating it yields CASSLTGTEAFF.

This CDR3 is CSAAHYNEQFF. In nucleotides, the CDR3 is TGCAGTGCTGCACACTACAATGAGCAGTTCTTC. The rearrangement links TRBV20-1 to TRBJ2-1; D is unclear. The germline V gene encodes CDR1 DFQATT and CDR2 SNEGSKA (reference sequence). This CDR3 has 11 amino acids. Trimming pared 5 bases from V and 3 bases from J, leaving 5 bases between.

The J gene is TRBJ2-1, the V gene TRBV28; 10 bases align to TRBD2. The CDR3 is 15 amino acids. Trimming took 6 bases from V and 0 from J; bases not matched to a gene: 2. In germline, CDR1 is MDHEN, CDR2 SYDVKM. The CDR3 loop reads CASRVAGGSYNEQFF. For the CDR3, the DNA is TGTGCCAGCAGGGTAGCGGGGGGCTCCTACAATGAGCAGTTCTTC.